The sequence of this T cell receptor (beta chain) was determined in a study of blood T cell repertoires in COVID-19. The V gene lost 6 bases and the J gene lost 8 bases, with 12 bases spanning the gap. The length of the CDR3 is 13 residues. The germline CDR1 and CDR2 sequences are SGHDT and YYEEEE. Enrollment of patients from Seattle took place during active infection, with longitudinal follow-up. This clone was counted a single time. Some clones are missing from TCRdb's copy, which holds only in-frame ones; the method was immunoSEQ multiplex PCR. The sample has 270,000 or so clones, nearly 90% seen once.

J is TRBJ1-6 and V is TRBV5-6, with D perhaps matching TRBD1 (5 bases). Sequenced sample: peripheral blood. This TCR was recovered from a woman aged 60-75 years with COVID-19, enrolled during active disease. CDR3 in amino acids: CASKGILDSPLHF. CDR3 DNA: TGTGCCAGCAAGGGGATCCTGGATTCACCCCTCCACTTT.